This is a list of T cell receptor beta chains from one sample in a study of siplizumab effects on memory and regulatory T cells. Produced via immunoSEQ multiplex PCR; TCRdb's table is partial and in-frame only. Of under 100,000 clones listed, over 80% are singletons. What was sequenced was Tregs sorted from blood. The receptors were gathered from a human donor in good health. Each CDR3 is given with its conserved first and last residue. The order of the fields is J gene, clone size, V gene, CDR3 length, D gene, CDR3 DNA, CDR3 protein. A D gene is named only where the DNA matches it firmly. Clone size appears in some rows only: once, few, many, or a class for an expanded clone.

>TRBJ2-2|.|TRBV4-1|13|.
TGCGCCAGCAGCCAACGGGACACCGGGGAGCTGTTTTTT
CASSQRDTGELFF
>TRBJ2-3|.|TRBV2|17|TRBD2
TGTGCCAGCAGCCCTACTAGCGGGGGCTCTGGCACAGATACGCAGTATTTT
CASSPTSGGSGTDTQYF
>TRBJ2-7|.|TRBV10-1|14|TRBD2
TGCGCCAGCGCTAGCGGGGGTCCCCCCTACGAGCAGTACTTC
CASASGGPPYEQYF
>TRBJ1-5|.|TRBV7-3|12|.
TGTGCCAGCAGGGACCCCGGTCAGCCCCAGCATTTT
CASRDPGQPQHF
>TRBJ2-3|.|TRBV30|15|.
TGTGCCTGGAGTAAGGGGGGCTTGGGCACAGATACGCAGTATTTT
CAWSKGGLGTDTQYF
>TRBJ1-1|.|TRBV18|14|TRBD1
TGTGCCAGCTCACCTAGACAGGGGGGCACTGAAGCTTTCTTT
CASSPRQGGTEAFF
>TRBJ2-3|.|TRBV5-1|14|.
TGCGCCAGCAGCCGTTTACAGAACACAGATACGCAGTATTTT
CASSRLQNTDTQYF
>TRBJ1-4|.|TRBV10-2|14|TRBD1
TGCGCCAGCAGTGGGGCAGGGGGCGGTGAAAAACTGTTTTTT
CASSGAGGGEKLFF
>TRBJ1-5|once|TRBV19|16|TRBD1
TGTGCCAGTAGTCTCCTCAGGGGGGCCGGGTCTCAGCCCCAGCATTTT
CASSLLRGAGSQPQHF
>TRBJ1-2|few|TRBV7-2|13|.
TGTGCCAGCAGCTTGGCCGCAATCTATGGCTACACCTTC
CASSLAAIYGYTF
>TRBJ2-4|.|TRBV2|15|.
TGTGCCAGCAGTGAAGGTGAGACAGGAAGGAACATTCAGTACTTC
CASSEGETGRNIQYF
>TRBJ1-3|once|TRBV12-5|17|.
TGTGCTAGTGGTTTGGTATGGGGAAGGGGCAGGGGAAACACCATATATTTT
CASGLVWGRGRGNTIYF
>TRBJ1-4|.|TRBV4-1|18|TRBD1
TGCGCCAGCGCCCCGAGGGACAGGGGGCACAAAACTAATGAAAAACTGTTTTTT
CASAPRDRGHKTNEKLFF
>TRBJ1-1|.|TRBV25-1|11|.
TGTGCCAGCAGCTTCGGCGAGAAAGCTTTCTTT
CASSFGEKAFF